The 11 T cell receptor beta chains presented below share a single source sample, sequenced in a study of blood T cell repertoires in COVID-19. TCRdb's copy holds only in-frame clones and misses some; the assay was immunoSEQ multiplex PCR. The sample lists tens of thousands of clones, about 90% seen once, with more than 12% in the top ten. The sample comprised peripheral blood. Source of these receptors: a human donor in a cohort sampled during active COVID-19.

The rearrangement uses TRBV11-2 and TRBJ2-7; 9 bases fit TRBD2. The junction had 7 bases not matched to a gene; V was cut back by 4 bases and J by 0 bases. This CDR3 is 16 amino acids long. CDR1 is SGHAT, CDR2 FQNNGV, per germline. The CDR3 spells CASSSVLAGVSYEQYF. Here the CDR3 DNA reads TGTGCCAGCAGCTCGGTTTTAGCGGGAGTCTCCTACGAGCAGTACTTC.

This chain links TRBV4-2 with TRBJ2-7; D unresolved. The CDR3 loop spans 14 amino acids. Germline CDR1 LGHNA, CDR2 YNFKEQ. V was shortened by 4 bases and J by 0 bases, with 10 bases between the two germline ends. The CDR3 spells CASSREALSYEQYF. For the CDR3, the DNA is TGTGCCAGCAGCCGAGAGGCCCTCTCCTACGAGCAGTACTTC.

This sequence joins TRBV11-3 and TRBJ2-5; tentative D call: TRBD1 (5 bases). The CDR3 spans 12 residues. Germline-derived CDR1 and CDR2 are SGHNT and YENEEA. Trimming pared 4 bases from V and 5 bases from J, leaving 8 bases between. CDR3 protein: CASSSGWETQYF. CDR3 bases: TGTGCCAGCAGCTCAGGGTGGGAGACCCAGTACTTC.

The CDR3 DNA is TGTGCCAGCAGTTTTGGAATCCGGGGTTACGAGCAGTACTTC. This gives the protein CASSFGIRGYEQYF. The chain has TRBV27 and TRBJ2-7; maybe TRBD2 (5 bases). Germline-derived CDR1 and CDR2 are MNHEY and SMNVEV (reference sequence). CDR3 length equals 14 residues. The V end was cut by 3 bases, the J end by 4 bases, with 13 bases between.

The V and J genes are TRBV18 and TRBJ1-5; D not resolved. Germline V gene sequence: CDR1 KGHSH, CDR2 LQKENI. Trimming left V 5 bases short and J 4 bases short, with 18 bases between. The CDR3 has 16 residues. CDR3 protein: CASSDLGPQANQPQHF. Here the CDR3 DNA reads TGTGCCAGCTCAGATTTGGGCCCCCAAGCTAATCAGCCCCAGCATTTT.

The chain employs TRBV6-6 and TRBJ1-1; D not resolved. Germline loops: CDR1 MNHNY, CDR2 SVGAGI (reference sequence). The CDR3 loop spans 12 amino acids. The V end was cut by 5 bases, the J end by 2 bases, with 6 bases between. CDR3 loop: CASSNSNTEAFF. In nucleotides, the CDR3 is TGTGCCAGCAGTAACAGCAACACTGAAGCTTTCTTT.

This clone has more than one count but fewer than ten. The V gene is TRBV6-5, the J gene TRBJ2-7; TRBD2 is a possible D gene (7 bases). Looked up from germline, CDR1 is MNHEY and CDR2 is SVGAGI. This CDR3 has 13 residues. V lost 6 bases to trimming and J lost 1 base, with 10 bases between them. CDR3 nucleotide sequence: TGTGCCAGCAGCAGGGGACTATCCTACGAGCAGTACTTC. The encoded protein is CASSRGLSYEQYF.

The gene calls are TRBV4-1 and TRBJ2-7; TRBD1 might be the D (5 bases). From germline, CDR1 is MGHRA and CDR2 YSYEKL. The V gene lost 4 bases and the J gene lost 7 bases, with 20 bases spanning the gap. CDR3 length: 15 amino acids. The CDR3 nucleotides read TGCGCCAGCAGCCCCATCTGGACACGAGTGGAAGAGCAGTACTTC. It is translated as CASSPIWTRVEEQYF.

The J gene is TRBJ1-6, the V gene TRBV28; D gene unclear. The CDR3 consists of 13 residues. Germline CDR1 is MDHEN and CDR2 is SYDVKM. The V gene lost 2 bases and the J gene lost 8 bases, with 7 bases spanning the gap. DNA of the CDR3: TGTGCCAGCAGTTTAGGCTCTTATTCACCCCTCCACTTT. Its protein is CASSLGSYSPLHF. Supplemented by reference TRBV28 and TRBJ1-6, the full variable domain reads DVKVTQSSRYLVKRTGEKVFLECVQDMDHENMFWYRQDPGLGLRLIYFSYDVKMKEKGDIPEGYSVSREKKERFSLILESASTNQTSMYLCASSLGSYSPLHFGNGTRLTVT.

The V gene is TRBV4-1, the J gene TRBJ2-1; weak D call: TRBD2 (5 bases). This CDR3 is built from 14 residues. The V and J ends lost 4 bases and 9 bases respectively, with 16 bases between them. Germline-derived CDR1 and CDR2 are MGHRA and YSYEKL. The CDR3 DNA is TGCGCCAGCAGCCTCCCTTGGGGAAGCGGTGAGCAGTTCTTC. It yields the protein CASSLPWGSGEQFF.

This rearrangement joins TRBV18 to TRBJ2-7, with a weak D call TRBD2 (5 bases). This CDR3 comprises 14 residues. Germline CDR1 reads KGHSH; CDR2 reads LQKENI. V dropped 6 bases and J dropped 0 bases, with 12 bases sitting between them. The CDR3 is CASSLALSSYEQYF. CDR3 DNA: TGTGCCAGCTCGTTAGCGCTGAGCTCCTACGAGCAGTACTTC.